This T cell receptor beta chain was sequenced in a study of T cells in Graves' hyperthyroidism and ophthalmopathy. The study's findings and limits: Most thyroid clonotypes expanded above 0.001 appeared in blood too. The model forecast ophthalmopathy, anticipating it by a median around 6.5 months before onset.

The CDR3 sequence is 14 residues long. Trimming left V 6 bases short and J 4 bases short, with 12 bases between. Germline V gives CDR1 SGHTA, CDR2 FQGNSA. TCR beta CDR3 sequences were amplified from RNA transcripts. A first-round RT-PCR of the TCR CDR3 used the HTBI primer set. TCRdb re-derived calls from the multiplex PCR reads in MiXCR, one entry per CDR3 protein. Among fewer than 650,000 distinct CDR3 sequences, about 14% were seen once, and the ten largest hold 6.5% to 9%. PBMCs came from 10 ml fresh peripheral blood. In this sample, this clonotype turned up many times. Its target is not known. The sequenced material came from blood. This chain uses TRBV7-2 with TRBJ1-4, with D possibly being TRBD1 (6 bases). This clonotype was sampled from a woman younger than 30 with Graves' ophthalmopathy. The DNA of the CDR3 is TGTGCCAGCAGTCCTTGGGGACATAATGAAAAACTGTTTTTT. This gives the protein CASSPWGHNEKLFF.